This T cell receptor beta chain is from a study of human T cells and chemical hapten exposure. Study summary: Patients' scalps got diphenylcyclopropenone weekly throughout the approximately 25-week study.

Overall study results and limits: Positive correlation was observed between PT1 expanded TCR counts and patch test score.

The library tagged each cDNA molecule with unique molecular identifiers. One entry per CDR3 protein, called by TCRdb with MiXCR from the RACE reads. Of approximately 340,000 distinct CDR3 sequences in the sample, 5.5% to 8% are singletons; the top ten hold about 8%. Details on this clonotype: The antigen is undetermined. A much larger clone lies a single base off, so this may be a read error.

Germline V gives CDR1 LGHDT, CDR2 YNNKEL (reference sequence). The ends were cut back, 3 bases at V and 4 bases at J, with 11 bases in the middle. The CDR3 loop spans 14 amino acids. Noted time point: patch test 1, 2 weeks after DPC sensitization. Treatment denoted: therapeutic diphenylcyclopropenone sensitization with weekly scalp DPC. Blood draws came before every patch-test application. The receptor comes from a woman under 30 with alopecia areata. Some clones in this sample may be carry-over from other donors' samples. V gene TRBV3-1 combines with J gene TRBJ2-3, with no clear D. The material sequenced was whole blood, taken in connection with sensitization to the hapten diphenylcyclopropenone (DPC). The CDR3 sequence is CASSQLLDADTQYF. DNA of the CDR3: TGTGCCAGCAGCCAGCTACTCGACGCAGATACGCAGTATTTT.